Here is one T cell receptor beta chain with its context. Its antigen is not identified. Sequence at one end of the junction differs from germline and may be a read error. The data belong to a study of shared clonotypes between healthy human individuals. Findings and limits, study-wide: Specimens sampled were limited to blood, with tissue repertoires likely differing.

Libraries were prepared by immunoSEQ multiplex PCR; TCRdb keeps only in-frame clonotypes and omits some of them. This sample yields about 1.5 million clones, of which 95% to 99% are seen a single time; roughly 0.42% belongs to the top ten. The sample consisted of naive CD4+ T cells sorted from blood. Subset: CD45RA+ positively selected. The receptor was isolated from a man aged 25-40 years in good health.

The CDR3 here is CASSPGVLGALFF. In DNA, the CDR3 is TGTGCCAGCTCACCAGGGGTACTCGGGGCGCTGTTTTTT. V gene TRBV18 combines with J gene TRBJ2-2; D might be TRBD1 or TRBD2, each matching 5 bases. The CDR3 contains 13 residues. Germline values: CDR1 KGHSH, CDR2 LQKENI.